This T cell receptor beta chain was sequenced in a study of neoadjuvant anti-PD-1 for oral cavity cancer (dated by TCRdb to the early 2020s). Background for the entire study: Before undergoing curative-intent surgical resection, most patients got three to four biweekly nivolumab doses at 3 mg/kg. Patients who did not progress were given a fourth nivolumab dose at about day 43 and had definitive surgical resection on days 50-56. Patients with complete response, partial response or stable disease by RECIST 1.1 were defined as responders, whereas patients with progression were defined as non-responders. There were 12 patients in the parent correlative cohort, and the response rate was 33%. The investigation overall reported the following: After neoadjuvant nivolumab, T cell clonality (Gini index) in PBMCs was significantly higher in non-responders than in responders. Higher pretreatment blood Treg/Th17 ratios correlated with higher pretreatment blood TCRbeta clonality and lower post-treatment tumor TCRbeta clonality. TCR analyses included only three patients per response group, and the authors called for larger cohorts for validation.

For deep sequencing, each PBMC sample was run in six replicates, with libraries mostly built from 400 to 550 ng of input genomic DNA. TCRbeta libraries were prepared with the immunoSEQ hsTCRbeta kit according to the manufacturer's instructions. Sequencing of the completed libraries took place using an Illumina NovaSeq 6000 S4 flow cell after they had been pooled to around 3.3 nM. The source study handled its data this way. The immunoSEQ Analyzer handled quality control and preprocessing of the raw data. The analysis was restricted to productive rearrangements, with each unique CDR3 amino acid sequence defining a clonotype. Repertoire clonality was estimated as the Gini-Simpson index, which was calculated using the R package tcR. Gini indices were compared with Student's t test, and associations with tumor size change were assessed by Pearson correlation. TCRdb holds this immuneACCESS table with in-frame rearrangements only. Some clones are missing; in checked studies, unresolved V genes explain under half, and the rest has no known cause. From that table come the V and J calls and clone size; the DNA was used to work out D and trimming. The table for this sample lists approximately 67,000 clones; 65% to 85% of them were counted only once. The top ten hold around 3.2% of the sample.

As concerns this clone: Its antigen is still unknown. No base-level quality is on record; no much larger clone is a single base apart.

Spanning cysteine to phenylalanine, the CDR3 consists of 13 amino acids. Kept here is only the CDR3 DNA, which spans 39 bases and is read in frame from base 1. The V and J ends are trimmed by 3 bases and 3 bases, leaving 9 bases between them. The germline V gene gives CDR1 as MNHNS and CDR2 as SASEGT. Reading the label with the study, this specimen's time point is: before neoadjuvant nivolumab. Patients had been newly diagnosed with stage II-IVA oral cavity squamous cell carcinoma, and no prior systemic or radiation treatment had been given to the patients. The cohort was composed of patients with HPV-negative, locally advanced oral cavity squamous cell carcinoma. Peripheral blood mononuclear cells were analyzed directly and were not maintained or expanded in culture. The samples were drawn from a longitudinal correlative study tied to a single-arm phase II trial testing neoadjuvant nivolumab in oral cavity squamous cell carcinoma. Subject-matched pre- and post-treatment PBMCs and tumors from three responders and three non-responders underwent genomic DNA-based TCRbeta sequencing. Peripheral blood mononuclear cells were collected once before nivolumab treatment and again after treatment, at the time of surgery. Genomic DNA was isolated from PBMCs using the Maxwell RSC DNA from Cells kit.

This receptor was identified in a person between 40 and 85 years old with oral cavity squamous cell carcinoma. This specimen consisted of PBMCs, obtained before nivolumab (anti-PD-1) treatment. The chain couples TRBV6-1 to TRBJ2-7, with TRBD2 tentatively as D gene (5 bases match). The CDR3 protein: CASSEVLGYEQYF. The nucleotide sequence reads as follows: TGTGCCAGCAGTGAGGTACTAGGCTACGAGCAGTACTTC.